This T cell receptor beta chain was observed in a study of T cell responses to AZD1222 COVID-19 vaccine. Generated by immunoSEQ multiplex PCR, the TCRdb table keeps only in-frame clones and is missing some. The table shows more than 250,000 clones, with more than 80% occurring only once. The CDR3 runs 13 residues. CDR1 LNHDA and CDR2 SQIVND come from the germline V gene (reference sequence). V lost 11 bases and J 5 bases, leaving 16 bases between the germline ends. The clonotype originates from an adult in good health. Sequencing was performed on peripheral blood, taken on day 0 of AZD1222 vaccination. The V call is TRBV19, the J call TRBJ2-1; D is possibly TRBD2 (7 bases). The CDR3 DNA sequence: TGTGCCTGTGCTGGGGGGGGCCACAATGAGCAGTTCTTC. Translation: CACAGGGHNEQFF.